These T cell receptor beta chains were read from a single sample in a study of human T cells and chemical hapten exposure. Via MiXCR, TCRdb re-called the RACE reads, giving one row per CDR3 protein. Of 150,000 to 200,000 distinct CDR3 sequences in the sample, approximately 20% are singletons; the top ten hold under 7.5%. The material was whole blood, obtained in connection with sensitization to the hapten diphenylcyclopropenone (DPC). The receptor source for this set is a woman aged 45 to 65 with alopecia areata. Some clones in this sample may be carry-over from other donors' samples. Both conserved end residues are part of each CDR3. Each record gives: D gene, V gene, clone size, J gene, CDR3 DNA, CDR3 protein. The D gene is left open where the match is weak. Clone size is not always given. Where it is, it says once, few, many or a class for expanded clones.

NA	TRBV20-1	many	TRBJ2-1	TGCAGTGCTTTCCCCACGAACCGATGGAACAATGAGCAGTTCTTC	CSAFPTNRWNNEQFF
NA	TRBV23-1	NA	TRBJ2-3	TGCGCCAGCAGTCACCCAACTTACCTCAGGGATTACACAGATACGCAGTATTTT	CASSHPTYLRDYTDTQYF
NA	TRBV15	NA	TRBJ1-2	TGTGCCACCAGCAGAGTCGAAGGGGGGTATGGCTACACCTTC	CATSRVEGGYGYTF
NA	TRBV3-1	NA	TRBJ1-1	TGTGCCAGCAGCCAAGAAGGGCGCAGGACTGAAGCTTTCTTT	CASSQEGRRTEAFF
NA	TRBV10-3	few	TRBJ2-3	TGTGCCATCAGCCGGGAGTCAGGCACAGATACGCAGTATTTT	CAISRESGTDTQYF
TRBD1	TRBV6-5	NA	TRBJ2-1	TGTGCCAGCAGTACCCGGACAGGGAAGAATGAGCAGTTCTTC	CASSTRTGKNEQFF
NA	TRBV3-1	few	TRBJ1-1	TGTGCCAGCAGCCAGGCGGCCGTCGCGGGAGCTTTCTTT	CASSQAAVAGAFF
NA	TRBV15	NA	TRBJ2-1	TGTGCCACCAGCATAGACAGCAGGGGTTACAATGAGCAGTTCTTC	CATSIDSRGYNEQFF
TRBD2	TRBV12-3/TRBV12-4	NA	TRBJ2-7	TGTGCCAGCAGGGGAGGACTAGCGGGAGATTACGAGCAGTACTTC	CASRGGLAGDYEQYF
NA	TRBV2	NA	TRBJ1-4	TGTGCCAGCAGTTGGACCGGGGCCGGGAATGAAAAACTGTTTTTT	CASSWTGAGNEKLFF
NA	TRBV24-1	NA	TRBJ1-5	TGTGCCACCAGTGATAGAAGTTTTAATCAGCCCCAGCATTTT	CATSDRSFNQPQHF
TRBD1	TRBV28	NA	TRBJ2-2	TGTGCCACCGGCAACAGGGGAAACACCGGGGAGCTGTTTTTT	CATGNRGNTGELFF
TRBD2	TRBV3-1	many	TRBJ2-7	TGTGCCAGCAGCCAAGGGACTAGCGGGCTCTACGAGCAGTACTTC	CASSQGTSGLYEQYF
TRBD2	TRBV6-5	few	TRBJ2-1	TGTGCGACTCGTAGCGGGAGGAAGTATGAGCAGTTCTTC	CATRSGRKYEQFF
TRBD2	TRBV5-1	few	TRBJ2-1	TGCGCCAGCAGCCCTAGACGGACTAGCGGGATGGATGAGCAGTTCTTC	CASSPRRTSGMDEQFF
NA	TRBV10-2	many	TRBJ1-4	TGCGCCAGCAGTGAGAGAGGGGTTAATGAAAAACTGTTTTTT	CASSERGVNEKLFF
TRBD2	TRBV20-1	NA	TRBJ2-3	TGCAGTGCCGATGTAATAGCGGGAGCGACAGATACGCAGTATTTT	CSADVIAGATDTQYF
NA	TRBV10-3	few	TRBJ2-7	TGTGCCATCAGTGACCCCGGGACTCCTAGCTCCTACGAGCAGTACTTC	CAISDPGTPSSYEQYF
TRBD1	TRBV6-6	NA	TRBJ2-2	TGTGCCAGCACTAGACAGGGAAACACCGGGGAGCTGTTTTTT	CASTRQGNTGELFF
TRBD2	TRBV20-1	few	TRBJ2-7	TGCAGCGCCAGCGGACTAGCGGGAGGGACCTACGAGCAGTACTTC	CSASGLAGGTYEQYF
NA	TRBV29-1	NA	TRBJ1-4	TGCAGCGTTGCTACTAACTCCGGTGAAAAACTGTTTTTT	CSVATNSGEKLFF
NA	TRBV7-2	NA	TRBJ2-7	TGTGCCAGCACCCTCCAGTCGGGGGGCTCCGAGCAGTACTTC	CASTLQSGGSEQYF
TRBD2	TRBV10-2	NA	TRBJ2-3	TGCGCCAGCAACAAGGGACTAGCGGGCACAGATACGCAGTATTTT	CASNKGLAGTDTQYF
NA	TRBV29-1	NA	TRBJ2-1	TGCAGCGTTGACGAAGGGGGTGTCGATGAGCAGTTCTTC	CSVDEGGVDEQFF
TRBD1	TRBV2	NA	TRBJ2-5	TGTGCCAGCTCGACAGGGCCAAATCAAGAGACCCAGTACTTC	CASSTGPNQETQYF
TRBD1	TRBV6-5	few	TRBJ1-1	TGTGCCAGCAACCAGGACAGGGGGGAAGCTTTCTTT	CASNQDRGEAFF
NA	TRBV5-5	few	TRBJ1-2	TGTGCCAGCAGCCCCTACGAGTATTCAGGGACCACCAACTATGGCTACACCTTC	CASSPYEYSGTTNYGYTF
TRBD2	TRBV10-3	few	TRBJ2-1	TGTGCCATCAGTGACCCGGGACTAGCGGAGTCGGACAATGAGCAGTTCTTC	CAISDPGLAESDNEQFF
TRBD1	TRBV15	NA	TRBJ2-1	TGTGCCACCAGCAGAGAGCCCGGGACAGAGTACAATGAGCAGTTCTTC	CATSREPGTEYNEQFF
NA	TRBV6-2/TRBV6-3	NA	TRBJ2-1	TGTGCCAGCAGTTACTCCCGACCCGGCTCCTACAATGAGCAGTTCTTC	CASSYSRPGSYNEQFF
TRBD1	TRBV12-5	NA	TRBJ1-5	TGTGCTAGTGGTTTTGGGCAGGGGGTCCAGCCCCAGCATTTT	CASGFGQGVQPQHF
TRBD2	TRBV20-1	NA	TRBJ2-3	TGCAGTGCTAGAGCCCAGGGACTAGCGGGAGATACGCAGTATTTT	CSARAQGLAGDTQYF
TRBD1	TRBV2	NA	TRBJ1-5	TGTGCCAGCAGCCTAAGGACAGGGGGACGGAGCAATCAGCCCCAGCATTTT	CASSLRTGGRSNQPQHF
TRBD1	TRBV6-1	NA	TRBJ2-2	TGTGCCAGCAGTGAAGCCGGGACAGGGTACACCGGGGAGCTGTTTTTT	CASSEAGTGYTGELFF
TRBD1	TRBV5-1	NA	TRBJ2-1	TGCGCCAGCAGCTTGCTACAGGGGACCAATGAGCAGTTCTTC	CASSLLQGTNEQFF
NA	TRBV7-2	NA	TRBJ2-1	TGTGCCAGCAGACGCTCCTACAATGAGCAGTTCTTC	CASRRSYNEQFF
NA	TRBV9	NA	TRBJ1-2	TGTGCCACGACGGGCAGGGCTAATGGCTACACCTTC	CATTGRANGYTF
NA	TRBV9	medium-sized	TRBJ2-4	TGTGCCAGCAGCGTAGATGGGAGTGCCAAAAACATTCAGTACTTC	CASSVDGSAKNIQYF
NA	TRBV9	NA	TRBJ2-2	TGTGCCAGCAGCGTCGCCGGGACGGTCACCGGGGAGCTGTTTTTT	CASSVAGTVTGELFF
TRBD1	TRBV12-3/TRBV12-4	NA	TRBJ1-2	TGTGCCAGCAGTTTGTCGGGACAGGGGATCGGCTACACCTTC	CASSLSGQGIGYTF
TRBD2	TRBV6-1	few	TRBJ2-1	TGTGCCAGCAATAACCCGGGACTAGCGGGAGTTGGGGAGCAGTTCTTC	CASNNPGLAGVGEQFF
TRBD2	TRBV24-1	NA	TRBJ2-1	TGTGCCACCAGTGACCCAAGCGGGAGTATCAATGAGCAGTTCTTC	CATSDPSGSINEQFF
NA	TRBV29-1	NA	TRBJ2-5	TGCAGCGTTGACAGGGGCGGAGAGACCCAGTACTTC	CSVDRGGETQYF
NA	TRBV12-3/TRBV12-4	few	TRBJ2-2	TGTGCCAGCAGCACTCAGCACACCGGGGAGCTGTTTTTT	CASSTQHTGELFF
NA	TRBV9	many	TRBJ2-1	TGTGCCAGCAGCGTTTCTAAGATGGATAGCAATGGGAATGAGCAGTTCTTC	CASSVSKMDSNGNEQFF
NA	TRBV5-1	NA	TRBJ2-7	TGCGCCAGCAGCTTAGTGGAGCCCCCTGGGGAGCAGTACTTC	CASSLVEPPGEQYF
NA	TRBV10-3	few	TRBJ2-1	TGTGCCATCAGGGCGACTTCAGGGCCAGCCTACAATGAGCAGTTCTTC	CAIRATSGPAYNEQFF
TRBD1	TRBV4-2	few	TRBJ1-3	TGTGCCAGCAGCCATCAAAGGACAGGAGGGAACACCATATATTTT	CASSHQRTGGNTIYF
TRBD2	TRBV24-1	few	TRBJ2-1	TGTGCCACCAGTGATCCTTCTAGCGGGGAAAATGAGCAGTTCTTC	CATSDPSSGENEQFF
TRBD1	TRBV6-4	many	TRBJ2-3	TGTGCCAGCAGTGACGGACAGGGGGCAGATACGCAGTATTTT	CASSDGQGADTQYF
TRBD1	TRBV25-1	NA	TRBJ2-4	TGTGCCAGCAGTGTGACAGGGTTGGACATTCAGTACTTC	CASSVTGLDIQYF
TRBD2	TRBV12-3/TRBV12-4	NA	TRBJ2-3	TGTGCCTCGGGGGGGCTCTACACAGATACGCAGTATTTT	CASGGLYTDTQYF
NA	TRBV27	NA	TRBJ1-4	TGTGCCAGCAGTGAACAGACTAATGAAAAACTGTTTTTT	CASSEQTNEKLFF
NA	TRBV5-6	few	TRBJ1-1	TGTGCCAGCAGCTTTAGACAGAATGAAGCTTTCTTT	CASSFRQNEAFF
NA	TRBV3-1	NA	TRBJ2-3	TGTGCCAGCAGCCAAGATAGAGCGGTTACGCAGTATTTT	CASSQDRAVTQYF